The clone carrying this T cell receptor (beta chain) was counted a few times. The antigen remains undetermined. This entry belongs to a study of identical twins. One entry per CDR3 protein, called by TCRdb with MiXCR from the 5' RACE reads. The sample carries about 190,000 distinct CDR3 sequences, around a sixth recorded once. Study outcomes and limitations: Out-of-frame alpha sequences shared by twins were enriched for low generation probability.

The CDR3 extends over 13 amino acids. Deletions cut 2 bases from V and 9 bases from J, with 11 bases between. The sample also formed part of further work on T cells expressing NK-cell markers. That source notes: It was sorted CD3+CD56+NKG2C+, CD3+CD56+NKG2C- and CD3+CD56-NKG2C+ T cells that supplied the TCR beta repertoires.

The origin of this receptor is a young woman in good health. The chain carries TRBV12-3 or TRBV12-4 and TRBJ2-1; tentatively, D is TRBD2 (5 bases). The sample taken for sequencing was CD8+ T cells sorted from blood. CDR3 protein: CASSLLVRGEQFF. CDR3 sequence (DNA): TGTGCCAGCAGTTTATTAGTCCGGGGTGAGCAGTTCTTC.